The T cell receptor beta chain described here comes from a study of cytomegalovirus exposure and HLA in healthy donors (dated by TCRdb to about 2017). Regarding the research as a whole: According to a later analysis, the 120 or so validation repertoires were produced on the same platform as the approximately 610 repertoires of the first cohort. The study was designed to test whether signatures of past pathogen exposure could be identified by cataloging public T cell receptors. A separate validation cohort of some 130 different subjects was used in addition to the approximately 610-subject first cohort. High-throughput TCR immunosequencing, statistical association of individual TCRs with disease status, and machine learning were combined to predict cytomegalovirus infection status. On the study overall, not on this receptor specifically: In both the original and validation cohorts, the classifier was reported to diagnose cytomegalovirus status with high specificity and sensitivity. The validation cohort had no HLA typing available for a later analysis, so co-occurrence within that cohort was assessed over all 130 or so repertoires. While some public TCRs were present in many individuals, most TCR sequences turned up only very rarely across donors. In a later analysis, TCRs clustered in the first cohort were found to also tend to co-occur in the 100 to 150 validation repertoires, with approximately 93% of cluster scores above 0. It was suggested by the authors that the approach could potentially be generalized to other disease states and immunological phenotypes. The study listed 164 TCR beta chains as associated with cytomegalovirus. In vitro tests confirmed that a few of the cytomegalovirus-associated TCR beta chains recognize cytomegalovirus antigens.

V trim: 4 bases; J trim: 9 bases; unmatched bases: 7. Reading the germline V gene gives CDR1 ENHRY and CDR2 SYGVKD. The CDR3 sequence holds 16 residues, the cysteine and phenylalanine included. Only the CDR3 portion is preserved as DNA: 48 bases, with reading frame beginning at the first base. The donors were included in the validation cohort of approximately 120 subjects, a group kept apart from the roughly 680-subject first cohort. Library method: the immunoSEQ multiplex PCR assay. Per the source publication's procedure: To diagnose cytomegalovirus status from the catalog of TCR beta chain sequences, a statistical classification framework was built. In TCRdb, the immuneACCESS table is reduced to in-frame sequences with V and J assigned. These tables do not hold every clone; where another copy was compared, an unresolved V gene accounts for under half, and the others remain unexplained. V and J calls and clone size are as listed in that table; D and trimming were resolved from the DNA. The sample table shows roughly 90,000 clones, and about 93% are seen once. The ten largest clones capture approximately 1.1% of the sample.

On this clone: The antigen this receptor binds is unknown. No much larger clone exists at a distance of one base, and base qualities are not known.

Input material: PBMCs. The sequence was collected from a young woman in good health and CMV-seropositive. The sequence joins TRBV10-3 to TRBJ2-1, and 15 junctional nucleotides match TRBD2. The nucleotide sequence reads as follows: TGTGCCATCAGTGCCTCGGGACTAGCGGGAGGAGGTGAGCAGTTCTTC. This encodes CAISASGLAGGGEQFF.